The entry below gives a single T cell receptor beta chain sequence along with its context. Profiled with immunoSEQ multiplex PCR; TCRdb holds only in-frame clones, not every one. The table has 90,000 to 100,000 clones, roughly three quarters seen once; the top ten hold 10% to 13%. Trimming shortened V by 2 bases and J by 2 bases, and 7 bases separated the two germline ends. The germline CDR1 and CDR2 sequences are GTSNPN and SVGIG (reference sequence). This CDR3 contains 13 residues. The data derive from a study of control samples from healthy donors and cancer patients. This chain joins TRBV30 and TRBJ2-4; the D is unclear. This receptor was identified in a young woman in good health. The material sequenced was blood. The CDR3 region is CAWSSGTKNIQYF. For the CDR3, the DNA is TGTGCCTGGAGTTCTGGGACCAAAAACATTCAGTACTTC.